One sample yielded the 14 T cell receptor beta chains listed below, sequenced in a study of T cells after yellow fever vaccination (dated by TCRdb to the late 2010s). Explained via the paper, the treatment or condition label denotes: live attenuated yellow fever vaccine strain. Libraries came from 5' RACE. Sequencing took place on an Illumina HiSeq 2500. In TCRdb, the public reads were trimmed at Q25 with fastp and aligned with MiXCR, with productive beta chains retained. Merged by CDR3 protein, the rows form single entries marked with the most common genes and DNA. The sample table holds a few hundred thousand distinct CDR3 sequences, of which roughly a fifth were seen once. The biggest ten clones account for roughly an eighth of the sample. Sequences were derived from PBMCs, sampled 15 days after the yellow fever booster vaccination. The receptors were sampled from a man between 25 and 39 years old who received the YFV17D yellow fever vaccine.

This chain links TRBV20-1 with TRBJ2-7; 8 nucleotides match TRBD2. CDR1 DFQATT and CDR2 SNEGSKA come from the germline V gene (reference sequence). The CDR3 runs 14 residues. J lost 2 bases, V lost 1 base, and 4 bases had no gene match. The CDR3, as DNA: TGCAGTGCTAGAGGAGCGGGAGCGACCTACGAGCAGTACTTC. Encoded protein: CSARGAGATYEQYF.

This clonotype was detected a few times. The DNA for the CDR3 is TGTGCCTCCCGAGTAGCAAAGTTTGTAGATACGCAGTATTTT. Translating gives CASRVAKFVDTQYF. The chain employs TRBV12-3 or TRBV12-4 and TRBJ2-3; D is unclear. V was pared by 11 bases and J by 5 bases, with 20 bases between. The CDR3 extends over 14 amino acids.

The chain recombines TRBV6-1 with TRBJ2-7; 16 nucleotides agree with TRBD2. Germline lookup yields CDR1 MNHNS and CDR2 SASEGT. The CDR3 is 17 residues long. V dropped 3 bases and J dropped 2; count of bases not matched to a gene: 4. The CDR3 DNA is TGTGCCAGCAGTGACCCGGGACTAGCGGGAGGGCCCTACGAGCAGTACTTC. It is translated as CASSDPGLAGGPYEQYF.

This clonotype was counted only a few times. The rearrangement links TRBV18 to TRBJ2-7; D not certain. Deletions cut 2 bases from V and 3 bases from J, with 14 bases between. Germline V gene sequence: CDR1 KGHSH, CDR2 LQKENI. The CDR3 has 15 residues. The CDR3: CASSPSVGPNYEQYF. Written as DNA, the CDR3 is TGTGCCAGCTCACCAAGTGTGGGCCCCAACTACGAGCAGTACTTC.

The CDR3 here is CASRERSGISYEQYF. The CDR3 nucleotides are TGTGCCAGTAGGGAGAGGAGCGGGATATCGTACGAGCAGTACTTC. The V and J genes are TRBV19 and TRBJ2-7, with TRBD2 matching 7 bases. Germline V CDR1 and CDR2: LNHDA, SQIVND (reference sequence). The V gene end was trimmed by 6 bases and the J gene end by 4 bases; junction bases not matched to a gene: 12. The CDR3 consists of 15 residues.

This sequence joins TRBV7-2 and TRBJ1-3; possibly TRBD1 for D (5 bases). This CDR3 has 14 amino acids. Germline values: CDR1 SGHTA, CDR2 FQGNSA. V was trimmed by 5 bases and J by 4 bases, leaving 12 bases between them. CDR3 in amino acids: CASSRGTVGNTIYF. CDR3 DNA: TGTGCCAGCAGCCGCGGGACGGTCGGAAACACCATATATTTT.

This clonotype has a handful of counts. The chain couples TRBV9 to TRBJ1-6; no firm D call. Germline CDR1 reads SGDLS; CDR2 reads YYNGEE. The CDR3 covers 14 residues. V was cut by 2 bases and J by 5 bases, with 8 bases left in between. The CDR3 DNA sequence: TGTGCCAGCAGCGTGGCAACGCATAATTCACCCCTCCACTTT. Protein product: CASSVATHNSPLHF.

V usage is TRBV7-2 and J usage is TRBJ2-5; a possible D gene is TRBD2 (6 bases). Germline assignment: CDR1 SGHTA and CDR2 FQGNSA. Trimming took 3 bases from V and 2 from J, leaving 13 bases between them. This CDR3 region has 15 residues. The CDR3 region has the DNA TGTGCCAGCAGCTTTCTTGGGACTCGGCAAGAGACCCAGTACTTC. This encodes CASSFLGTRQETQYF.

This clonotype was counted a few times. The chain employs TRBV7-8 and TRBJ2-3, with a possible D match to TRBD2 (6 bases). Germline V CDR1 and CDR2: SGHVS, FQNEAQ. This CDR3 has 16 amino acids. Between the trimmed V and J ends, which lost 2 bases and 5 bases, there was a span of 17 bases. CDR3: CASSLPTSAGRDTQYF. As DNA, the CDR3 is TGTGCCAGCAGCTTACCTACTTCTGCGGGGCGAGATACGCAGTATTTT.

This chain links TRBV7-2 with TRBJ2-7; 12 positions agree with TRBD2. From germline, CDR1 is SGHTA and CDR2 FQGNSA. V lost 5 bases, J lost 3 bases, and 8 bases stayed unmatched. There are 16 residues in the CDR3. The CDR3: CASSLGTSGLYYEQYF. The CDR3 nucleotides are TGTGCCAGCAGCCTAGGGACTAGCGGGTTATACTACGAGCAGTACTTC.

The table lists this clonotype with a count of one. This rearrangement joins TRBV10-2 to TRBJ2-7, with 8 bases that match TRBD1. This CDR3 has 15 residues. Germline trimming cut 8 bases from V and 0 bases from J; bases unmatched to any gene: 9. Germline V gene data show CDR1 as WSHSY and CDR2 as SAAADI. The CDR3 coding sequence is TGCGCCAGCCAGCCCCCTGGACAGGGCTCCTACGAGCAGTACTTC. Its translation: CASQPPGQGSYEQYF.

The chain recombines TRBV28 with TRBJ2-3; D may match TRBD1 or TRBD2 (5 bases each). Between the trimmed V and J ends, which lost 3 bases and 4 bases, there was a span of 17 bases. This CDR3 comprises 16 residues. Germline CDR1 and CDR2: MDHEN and SYDVKM. As DNA, the CDR3 is TGTGCCAGCAGTTTGGGGAGAGCGCTGGGGGCAGATACGCAGTATTTT. It yields the protein CASSLGRALGADTQYF.

This clonotype was found a few times. The rearrangement joins TRBV7-2 to TRBJ2-1, with D hard to call. CDR3 length equals 11 residues. Trimming left V 4 bases short and J 7 bases short, with 5 bases between. The germline CDR1 and CDR2 sequences are SGHTA and FQGNSA. Written as DNA, the CDR3 is TGTGCCAGCAGCTCCCAAAATGAGCAGTTCTTC. Translated, it gives CASSSQNEQFF.

The gene calls are TRBV29-1 and TRBJ2-7; tentative D call: TRBD1 (6 bases). The CDR3 spans 13 residues. Trimming removed 5 bases at V and 7 bases at J, with 18 bases between. Per germline, CDR1 SQVTM and CDR2 ANQGSEA. For the CDR3, the DNA is TGCAGCGTTATACGGGACATCCAGAAAGAGCAGTACTTC. Encoded protein: CSVIRDIQKEQYF.